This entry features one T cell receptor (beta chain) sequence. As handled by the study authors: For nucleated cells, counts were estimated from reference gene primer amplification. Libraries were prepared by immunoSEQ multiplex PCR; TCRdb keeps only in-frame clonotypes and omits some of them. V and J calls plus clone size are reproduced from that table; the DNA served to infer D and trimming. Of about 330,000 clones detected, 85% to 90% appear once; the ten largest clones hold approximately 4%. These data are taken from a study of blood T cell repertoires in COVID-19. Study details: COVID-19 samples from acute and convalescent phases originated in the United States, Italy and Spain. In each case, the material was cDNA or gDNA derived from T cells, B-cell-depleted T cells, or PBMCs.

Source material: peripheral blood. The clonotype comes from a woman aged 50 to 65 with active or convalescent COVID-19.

CDR3 sequence: CASSQLHQETQYF. DNA of the CDR3: TGTGCCAGCTCACAGCTTCATCAAGAGACCCAGTACTTC. V is TRBV18 and J is TRBJ2-5; D gene unclear. Germline lookup yields CDR1 KGHSH and CDR2 LQKENI. There are 13 residues in the CDR3. The germline V and J ends were trimmed by 4 bases and 2 bases, with 8 bases remaining between them. The full variable domain, rest sourced from reference TRBV18 and TRBJ2-5, is NAGVMQNPRHLVRRRGQEARLRCSPMKGHSHVYWYRQLPEEGLKFMVYLQKENIIDESGMPKERFSAEFPKEGPSILRIQQVVRGDSAAYFCASSQLHQETQYFGPGTRLLVL.